This T cell receptor beta chain was identified during a study of cytomegalovirus exposure and HLA in healthy donors listed by TCRdb under 2017. General notes on the study: In an earlier analysis of fewer than 750 of the donors, 250 to 300 Gb of sequence data and approximately 120 million unique TCR beta sequences from 180 million or so T cells were reported. Among about 400 genotyped donors of the cohort, an average of approximately 240,000 unique TCR beta nucleotide sequences was sequenced per donor, of which 15% to 20% were non-productive. Every discovery cohort repertoire had been produced on one sequencing platform. The study aimed to test whether signatures of past pathogen exposure could be identified by cataloging public T cell receptors. Because of strong linkage in the cohort, 4 to 6 DR-DQ haplotypes were treated as single units for association and clustering. Using immunosequencing, the study profiled T cell repertoires from fewer than 700 subjects and related those repertoires to cytomegalovirus serostatus. To study patterns of TCR occurrence, a later analysis re-analyzed previously published TCR beta repertoires from more than 550 donors and added high-resolution HLA genotyping. To decide whether each TCR beta V gene segment behaved as functional or pseudogenic, an earlier analysis of fewer than 750 of the donors relied on high-throughput TCR beta sequencing. HLA typing included class I and class II loci at four-digit resolution. An early release that covered 640 HLA-typed donors contained around 300 gigabases of sequencing data and tens of millions of unique TCR sequences. Typing coverage varied by locus: roughly 620-640 donors for A, B, C, DRB1 and DQB1; approximately 500 for DQA1; 606 for DPA1; 450 to 480 for DPB1. Genome-wide SNP genotypes for about 65% of the roughly 700 donors were used in a later genetic analysis, which treated that subset as a discovery cohort. To predict cytomegalovirus infection status, the study brought together high-throughput TCR immunosequencing, statistical association of individual TCRs with disease status, and machine learning. Along with the roughly 670-subject first cohort, a separate validation cohort of over a hundred different subjects was used. Rather than drawing on any new phenotypic data, the later analysis identified candidate immune exposures from TCR beta sequences and the way those sequences occurred across donors. Donor age, sex, ethnicity and CMV serostatus were compiled alongside the repertoire data. Among the approximately 430 genotyped donors, approximately 76% belonged to the genetic ancestry cluster associated with self-reported Caucasian donors.

Overall study results and their limits: In vitro tests confirmed that a few of the cytomegalovirus-associated TCR beta chains recognize cytomegalovirus antigens. Presence/absence analyses assumed roughly uniform sequencing depth across donors, an assumption that may not hold. While some public TCRs were present in many individuals, most TCR sequences turned up only very rarely across donors. A later analysis reported that several top co-occurrence clusters appeared linked to parvovirus B19, influenza, CMV and Epstein-Barr virus. Correlated functional status among segregating V segments might reflect linkage disequilibrium, but an unknown experimental factor could not be ruled out. The study gave a list of more than 150 TCR beta chains associated with cytomegalovirus. A later genetic analysis reported fewer N-insertions in productive TCRs among donors in an Asian-associated ancestry cluster than the approximately 700-donor mean. A further reported finding was that TCR beta sequences accurately predicted the HLA-A and HLA-B alleles for most subjects in the first cohort. When HLA alleles, especially DR and DQ, strongly co-occurred, TCR associations were difficult to assign to individual alleles. HLA typing was unavailable for some donors at each locus, so association tests used only the typed subset. It was suggested by the authors that the approach could potentially be generalized to other disease states and immunological phenotypes. Some IMGT-functional V segments, including TRBV6-2 and TRBV6-3, could not be told apart with the 87-base-pair reads, so those segments were excluded. Only TCR beta chains were sequenced in this cohort, and the absence of alpha or paired-chain data limited detectable features. For the cohort, immune exposure information was limited to CMV serostatus. The earlier analysis of some 540 of the donors excluded approximately 17 rarely observed V segments, including chromosome 9 orphons, because counts were too low. In an earlier analysis of 587 of the donors, most TCR beta V segments appeared in productive rearrangements about 87% or about 30% of the time, broadly matching IMGT annotations. The classifier was reported to diagnose cytomegalovirus status with high specificity and sensitivity in both the original and validation cohorts. In a later analysis, HLA-associated TCR beta chains were found to be more clonally expanded and to have lower generation probabilities than equally common non-associated chains. A group of highly shared sequence variants was considered likely to be a technical artifact of the sequencing pipeline. In a later genetic analysis, a missense DCLRE1C variant was associated with V-gene and J-gene trimming of TCR beta chains, and the association was replicated in an independent cohort. According to a later analysis, most CMV-associated TCR beta chains appeared to be HLA-restricted, and the HLA associations seemed to be driven largely by CMV exposure. In a later analysis, some 17,000 TCR beta sequences were associated with specific HLA alleles at a false discovery rate of 0.05. A later analysis found that TCR association rates varied across HLA loci, with DRB1 alleles showing the most associated TCRs and HLA-C alleles the fewest.

Libraries came from the immunoSEQ multiplex PCR assay. A mixture of 60 forward primers for TCR Vbeta segments and 13 reverse primers for TCR Jbeta segments was used in the multiplex PCR. A multiplex PCR assay on genomic DNA amplified the CDR3 region of rearranged TCR beta genes. On the Illumina HiSeq System, the amplified TCR beta libraries were sequenced as 87-base-pair reads. Turning to the authors' computational methods: In a later analysis, approximately 74 million unique TCR beta chains were counted across the roughly 700 repertoires, and roughly 11 million of these chains were shared by at least two donors. Raw reads were error-corrected and collapsed into unique sequences with a nearest-neighbor algorithm that merged closely related sequences to remove PCR and sequencing errors. Alignment of CDR3 sequences to IMGT reference sequences was used to assign V, D and J gene segments. For a sequence to be retained, a match of at least six nucleotides was required to both a V gene segment and a J gene segment. Rearrangements were called productive when the CDR3 lacked stop codons and stayed in frame with V and J; all others were non-productive. Following IMGT convention, CDR3 was defined as the stretch from the second conserved V-encoded cysteine to the conserved J-encoded phenylalanine. The earlier analysis of about 640 of the donors excluded any sequence lacking an unambiguous match to a single V gene segment. In an earlier analysis of 450 to 700 of the donors, V segments were called functional above 56.7% productive rearrangements and were called segregating when the between-donor standard deviation exceeded 5%. A statistical classification framework was built to diagnose cytomegalovirus status from the catalog of TCR beta chain sequences. V and J gene assignment, in a later analysis, came from comparing TCR nucleotide sequences with IMGT/GENE-DB human TR gene sequences. The TCRdist pipeline was used in a later analysis to assign CDR3 sequences and most-parsimonious VDJ recombination scenarios. In a later analysis, each TCR beta chain was defined by its CDR3 amino acid sequence together with its V-gene family, and reads lacking a unique V-gene family were excluded. To address suspected cross-contamination and a sequencing artifact, a later analysis removed 592 highly shared, low-generation-probability nucleotide sequences. A later analysis calculated a clonal expansion index for each public chain from normalized within-repertoire ranks of inferred template counts. A later analysis computed generation probabilities with a VDJ recombination model fitted to out-of-frame rearrangements, and checked the results against IGoR. A later analysis scored TCR-TCR, TCR-HLA and TCR-CMV co-occurrence with hypergeometric tests, applying a repertoire-size bias correction to TCR pairs. False discovery rates were estimated in a later analysis by permuting HLA or CMV assignments 20 times. In a later analysis, co-occurring TCRs were grouped using DBSCAN, and TCRdist sequence similarity was added for clustering within HLA-allele-positive subsets. Repertoires with fewer than 30,000 or more than 120,000 public chains were left out of co-occurrence clustering, as were about 5 repertoires with anomalous nucleotide sharing. Entries here come from immuneACCESS through TCRdb and include only in-frame sequences with V and J called. Some clones fail to appear in such tables; in the studies checked, an unresolved V gene covers under half of the shortfall, and the cause of the remainder is unknown. V and J calls and clone size are given by that table; D and trimming were obtained from the DNA. This sample holds tens of thousands of clones; 60% to 75% were observed only once. Less than 25% of the sample is taken by the ten largest.

The cohort was made up of hundreds of healthy bone marrow donors. Cohort members were all nominally healthy when sampled, although unrecorded immune exposures were likely present. The donor tested CMV seropositive and was one of the 289 seropositive cohort members. A peripheral blood sample was collected from each donor, and TCR beta sequencing was performed on peripheral blood mononuclear cells. The Qiagen DNeasy Blood Extraction Kit was used to extract genomic DNA from the blood cell samples. This clone was observed a few times. Its antigen remains unidentified. No clone much larger than this one lies a single base away; base qualities are absent. Taken from cysteine to phenylalanine, the CDR3 has 14 residues. Just the 42-base CDR3 DNA is kept, in frame starting at base 1. Trimming costs V 3 bases and J 2 bases, and their ends lie 8 bases apart. The germline V gene provides CDR1 MGHRA and CDR2 YSYEKL.

This sequence originates from a man aged 35-49 years in good health and CMV-seropositive. The chain uses TRBV4-1 and TRBJ1-3; the D gene cannot be named for sure. The sequencing sample was made of PBMCs. CDR3 reads: CASSHPIPGNTIYF. The sequenced DNA is TGCGCCAGCAGCCATCCTATACCTGGAAACACCATATATTTT.